This passage covers 13 T cell receptor beta chains from one sample sequenced in a study of T-cell memory formation after mild COVID-19. MiXCR, run by TCRdb on the 5' RACE reads, gives a single entry per CDR3 protein. The sample records about 400,000 distinct CDR3 sequences, roughly 18% being singletons. The specimen sequenced was PBMCs or a T cell subset sorted from them (not recorded which). Every receptor here comes from a man younger than 30 who had mild COVID-19 (a few samples of this study predate the infection). Cell type and time point are not known.

The CDR3 protein is CASSFWPLGYTF. DNA of the CDR3: TGTGCCAGCAGTTTCTGGCCACTTGGCTACACCTTC. The chain uses TRBV12-3 or TRBV12-4 and TRBJ1-2; D is unresolved. CDR3 size: 12 residues. Trimming removed 3 bases from V and 7 bases from J, with 9 bases in between.

The V call is TRBV5-1, the J call TRBJ2-1, with D possibly being TRBD1 (6 bases). The V end lost 1 base, the J end lost 7 bases, and 18 bases lay between the germline ends. Germline CDR1 SGHRS, CDR2 YFSETQ. This CDR3 contains 16 residues. CDR3 region: CASSLSGRGGSNEQFF. In DNA, the CDR3 is TGCGCCAGCAGCTTGTCCGGCAGGGGCGGGTCTAATGAGCAGTTCTTC.

In nucleotides, the CDR3 is TGTGCCAGCAGCCGGATCCAAGAGACCCAGTACTTC. Translating it yields CASSRIQETQYF. The chain is built from TRBV7-6 and TRBJ2-5; D call uncertain. Trimming removed 5 bases from V and 1 base from J, with 5 bases in between. Germline V gene lookup returns CDR1 SGHVS and CDR2 FNYEAQ. The CDR3 length is 12 residues.

This clonotype has just a few counts. The V call is TRBV7-6, the J call TRBJ2-7; D is unclear. Germline-derived CDR1 and CDR2 are SGHVS and FNYEAQ. V was trimmed by 1 base and J by 3 bases, leaving 7 bases between them. The CDR3 totals 13 residues. CDR3 DNA sequence: TGTGCCAGCAGCTTAGGACTCAACTACGAGCAGTACTTC. Translating gives CASSLGLNYEQYF. Filled out from reference TRBV7-6 and TRBJ2-7, the complete variable domain reads GAGVSQSPRYKVTKRGQDVALRCDPISGHVSLYWYRQALGQGPEFLTYFNYEAQQDKSGLPNDRFSAERPEGSISTLTIQRTEQRDSAMYRCASSLGLNYEQYFGPGTRLTVT.

The chain joins TRBV5-1 to TRBJ1-1, with D unclear. Germline assignment: CDR1 SGHRS and CDR2 YFSETQ. CDR3 length: 14 residues. V was cut by 0 bases and J by 1 base, with 7 bases left in between. The CDR3 DNA reads as TGCGCCAGCAGCTTGGCCACAACGAACACTGAAGCTTTCTTT. Its translation is CASSLATTNTEAFF.

This clonotype has a handful of counts. This chain connects TRBV3-1 to TRBJ1-2, with D unclear. Germline V gene data show CDR1 as LGHDT and CDR2 as YNNKEL (reference sequence). CDR3 length equals 15 residues. Trimming left V 2 bases short and J 0 bases short, with 10 bases between. CDR3 nucleotide sequence: TGTGCCAGCAGCCAACTGTCGGCTTCTAACTATGGCTACACCTTC. Its protein product is CASSQLSASNYGYTF.

This clonotype has a handful of counts. V gene TRBV12-5 combines with J gene TRBJ1-1, with TRBD1 identical over 9 bases. The trim removed 2 bases at V and 7 bases at J, leaving 17 bases unmatched. From germline, CDR1 is LGHNT and CDR2 FRNRAP. The CDR3 consists of 18 residues. The CDR3 is CASGLTPGTGLGVVEAFF. CDR3 coding DNA: TGTGCTAGTGGTTTGACCCCCGGGACAGGGCTTGGTGTAGTTGAAGCTTTCTTT.

This clonotype was counted many times. The genes are TRBV12-3 or TRBV12-4 and TRBJ2-2; D gene ambiguous. The CDR3 runs 13 residues. The V end lost 2 bases, the J end lost 3 bases, and 4 bases lay between the germline ends. The CDR3 loop reads CASSLWDTGELFF. Here the CDR3 DNA reads TGTGCCAGCAGTTTATGGGACACCGGGGAGCTGTTTTTT.

This clonotype was counted between two and nine times. The rearrangement links TRBV5-1 to TRBJ2-6; tentative D call: TRBD1 (5 bases). V was cut by 9 bases and J by 3 bases, with 13 bases left in between. Per germline, CDR1 SGHRS and CDR2 YFSETQ. The CDR3 extends over 14 amino acids. The CDR3: CATADDSGANVLTF. In DNA, the CDR3 is TGCGCCACCGCCGATGACAGTGGGGCCAACGTCCTGACTTTC.

This chain connects TRBV9 to TRBJ1-4; 9 positions match TRBD1. V gave up 3 bases and J gave up 8 bases; unmatched junction bases: 2. This CDR3 is built from 13 residues. Germline loops: CDR1 SGDLS, CDR2 YYNGEE. In nucleotides, the CDR3 is TGTGCCAGCAGCGCCGGGACAGGGGAAAAACTGTTTTTT. It specifies CASSAGTGEKLFF.

This clonotype was seen a single time. V usage is TRBV7-9 and J usage is TRBJ2-7, with 7 bases fitting TRBD1. V trimming: 3 bases; J trimming: 2 bases; junction bases outside the gene matches: 7. The CDR3 consists of 15 residues. Germline CDR1 is SEHNR and CDR2 is FQNEAQ (reference sequence). CDR3 sequence (DNA): TGTGCCAGCAGCTTTACAGGGGTCACAACCTACGAGCAGTACTTC. Protein product: CASSFTGVTTYEQYF.

This clonotype was seen ten or more times. Written as DNA, the CDR3 is TGCGCCAGCAGCGATAGCGGGGGCAGCTCCTACAATGAGCAGTTCTTC. Protein: CASSDSGGSSYNEQFF. The chain is built from TRBV5-1 and TRBJ2-1, with 9 bases that match TRBD2. The V gene's germline CDR1 is SGHRS and CDR2 YFSETQ. CDR3 length: 16 amino acids. The junction had 5 bases not matched to a gene; V was cut back by 4 bases and J by 0 bases.

The chain employs TRBV24-1 and TRBJ2-1; no firm D call. Trimming removed 6 bases at V and 10 bases at J, with 12 bases between. This CDR3 is 12 amino acids long. Germline-derived CDR1 and CDR2 are KGHDR and SFDVKD. The CDR3 nucleotides are TGTGCCACCAGTAGACCAGTTGGAGAGCAGTTCTTC. Protein: CATSRPVGEQFF.